This T cell receptor (beta chain) was captured by sequencing in a study of control samples from healthy donors and cancer patients. Only in-frame clones appear in the TCRdb table, and some are missing; sequencing was by immunoSEQ multiplex PCR. The profile shows approximately 170,000 clones, around 93% of them singletons. The V gene lost 4 bases and the J gene lost 1 base, with 10 bases spanning the gap. The CDR3 covers 14 residues. The germline gives CDR1 LNHDA, CDR2 SQIVND (reference sequence). This receptor was obtained from a woman in her fifties or sixties in good health. The chain recombines TRBV19 with TRBJ1-2, with unresolved D. Input material: blood. The CDR3 DNA is TGTGCCAGTAGTAGAGGGCAGAATAACTATGGCTACACCTTC. Its protein is CASSRGQNNYGYTF.